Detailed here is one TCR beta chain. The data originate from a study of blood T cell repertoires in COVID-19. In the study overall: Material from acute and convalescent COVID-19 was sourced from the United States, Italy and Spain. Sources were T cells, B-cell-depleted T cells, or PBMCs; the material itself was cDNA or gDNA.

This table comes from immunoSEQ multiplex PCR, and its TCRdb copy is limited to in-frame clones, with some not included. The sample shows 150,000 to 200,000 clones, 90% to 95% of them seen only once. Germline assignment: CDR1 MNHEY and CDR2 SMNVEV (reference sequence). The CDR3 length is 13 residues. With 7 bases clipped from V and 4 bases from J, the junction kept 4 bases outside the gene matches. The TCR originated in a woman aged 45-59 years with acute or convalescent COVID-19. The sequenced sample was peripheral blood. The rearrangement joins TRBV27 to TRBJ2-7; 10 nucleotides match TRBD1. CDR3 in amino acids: CASKRQGAYEQYF. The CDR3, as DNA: TGTGCCAGCAAACGACAGGGGGCTTACGAGCAGTACTTC.